This T cell receptor (beta chain) was captured by sequencing in a study of vaccination and CD4 T cells after COVID-19. At the level of the study: Collection of post-vaccine samples followed dose two by a median around 70 days, spanning a range of 14 to 241. Each control culture was treated with a CEFX pool, an HIV-1 Nef pool, or no peptide.

Treatment of the sample: approximately 9-day PBMC culture with coronavirus spike peptide pools or control peptides (ViraFEST assay). Negative selection enriched CD4+ T cells from cultures at roughly 10 days. Cultured CD4+ T-cell DNA underwent Oncomine TCR Beta short-read sequencing. TCRdb independently ran MiXCR on the PCR reads; one entry per CDR3 protein. Of tens of thousands of distinct CDR3 sequences listed, 70% were seen once; the top ten hold roughly 8.8%. A note on this clonotype: As yet, its antigen is unknown.

The ends were cut back, 9 bases at V and 1 base at J, with 14 bases in the middle. The CDR3 contains 15 residues. Germline CDR1 reads KGHDR; CDR2 reads SFDVKD. Study-level findings and limits: Median SARS-CoV-2-reactive clonotype numbers went from about 20 to 38; this increase was not significant.

The sequenced material came from CD4+ T cells from blood, cultured in vitro. This receptor was identified in a human donor who had recovered from COVID-19. The J gene is TRBJ2-2, the V gene TRBV24-1; a weak D match, TRBD1 (5 bases). Here the CDR3 reads CATADRKLNTGELFF. In nucleotides, the CDR3 is TGTGCCACCGCTGACAGAAAATTGAACACCGGGGAGCTGTTTTTT.